The clone carrying this T cell receptor beta chain was counted a few times. The antigen is undetermined. The junction departs from germline at one end; a sequencing error may be responsible. The data were obtained in a study of T cells in Graves' hyperthyroidism and ophthalmopathy. Turning to the study itself: Initial diagnosis, before any treatment, was when peripheral blood was collected.

Exclusion of a patient resulted from uncontrolled infection, other autoimmune disease, pregnancy or lactation. In making diagnoses, clinical symptoms, serum thyroxine and TRAb, thyroid ultrasound and orbital computed tomography were all used. Study observations and caveats: Within blood appeared most thyroid clonotypes that had expanded above 0.001.

The CDR3 is made up of 14 amino acids. Per germline, CDR1 SGHNT and CDR2 YYREEE (reference sequence). There were TCR beta CDR3 regions amplified from RNA transcripts. Primed by the HTBI set, a first-round RT-PCR was run on the TCR CDR3. MiXCR, run by TCRdb on the multiplex PCR reads, gives a single entry per CDR3 protein. Of hundreds of thousands of distinct CDR3 sequences listed, 35% to 45% are singletons. The sequence derives from a man between 18 and 29 years old with Graves' hyperthyroidism. Sequences were obtained from blood. J is TRBJ1-2 and V is TRBV5-4; perhaps TRBD1 as D (6 bases). The CDR3 reads CASSQVRQDYGYTF. CDR3 nucleotide sequence: TGCGCCAGCAGCCAAGTTCGACAGGACTATGGCTACACCTTC. The entire variable domain, with the rest obtained from reference TRBV5-4 and TRBJ1-2, is as follows: ETGVTQSPTHLIKTRGQQVTLRCSSQSGHNTVSWYQQALGQGPQFIFQYYREEENGRGNFPPRFSGLQFPNYSSELNVNALELDDSALYLCASSQVRQDYGYTFGSGTRLTVV.